Presented here are 11 T cell receptor beta chains from one specimen sequenced in a study of blood T cell repertoires in COVID-19. Clones were sequenced by immunoSEQ multiplex PCR, and TCRdb holds only the in-frame ones, with some missing. The repertoire holds about 250,000 clones, with around 89% as singletons. Specimen: peripheral blood. The receptors here all came from a woman under 40 with COVID-19, enrolled during active disease.

The chain employs TRBV9 and TRBJ2-3; the D gene is possibly TRBD2 (5 bases). The V gene lost 0 bases and the J gene lost 5 bases, with 7 bases spanning the gap. The CDR3 loop spans 13 amino acids. The germline V gene encodes CDR1 SGDLS and CDR2 YYNGEE. The CDR3 sequence is CASSVARGDTQYF. CDR3 sequence (DNA): TGTGCCAGCAGCGTAGCTCGGGGAGATACGCAGTATTTT.

The chain is built from TRBV11-3 and TRBJ2-7, with 9 bases that match TRBD1. Germline V gives CDR1 SGHNT, CDR2 YENEEA. With V trimmed by 1 base and J by 7 bases, 5 bases remained unmatched. The CDR3 has 14 residues. The CDR3 sequence: CASSLGDRAFEQYV. The CDR3 bases are TGTGCCAGCAGCTTAGGGGACAGGGCATTTGAGCAGTACGTC.

The sample holds a few counts of this clone. The CDR3 loop is CASSWGQGSIGYTF. The CDR3 DNA reads as TGTGCCAGCAGCTGGGGACAGGGTAGTATAGGCTACACCTTC. This chain uses TRBV7-2 with TRBJ1-2, with TRBD1 matching 9 bases. Germline V gene data show CDR1 as SGHTA and CDR2 as FQGNSA. The CDR3 has 14 residues. Unmatched junction bases numbered 8, after V lost 4 bases and J lost 8 bases.

The chain couples TRBV3-1 (or the pseudogene TRBV3-2) to TRBJ2-5; TRBD2 matches 11 bases. The CDR3 is 15 residues long. V lost 5 bases, J lost 3 bases, and 5 bases stayed unmatched. CDR1 and CDR2 from the germline V gene are LGHDT and YNNKEL (reference sequence). CDR3 in DNA: TGTGCCAGCAGCAAGTTTAGCGGGGGGGAAGAGACCCAGTACTTC. Its protein is CASSKFSGGEETQYF.

This chain connects TRBV7-9 to TRBJ2-5, with D maybe TRBD1 (7 bases). The germline gives CDR1 SEHNR, CDR2 FQNEAQ (reference sequence). CDR3 length: 13 residues. V lost 3 bases, J lost 5 bases, and 10 bases lay in between. The CDR3 sequence: CASSFRGRETQYF. In DNA, the CDR3 is TGTGCCAGCAGCTTCAGGGGGAGGGAGACCCAGTACTTC. The entire variable domain, with the rest obtained from reference TRBV7-9 and TRBJ2-5, is as follows: DTGVSQNPRHKITKRGQNVTFRCDPISEHNRLYWYRQTLGQGPEFLTYFQNEAQLEKSRLLSDRFSAERPKGSFSTLEIQRTEQGDSAMYLCASSFRGRETQYFGPGTRLLVL.

This chain uses TRBV25-1 with TRBJ2-2, with a possible D match to TRBD2 (7 bases). This CDR3 contains 14 residues. Between the trimmed V and J ends, which lost 11 bases and 1 base, there was a span of 14 bases. Germline loops: CDR1 MGHDK, CDR2 SYGVNS. The CDR3 sequence: CASKGGGNTGELFF. DNA of the CDR3: TGTGCCTCCAAAGGGGGGGGGAACACCGGGGAGCTGTTTTTT.

The rearrangement uses TRBV7-2 and TRBJ1-3; 9 bases match TRBD1. The CDR3 is 16 amino acids. V lost 4 bases, J lost 4 bases, and 8 bases stayed unmatched. Per germline, CDR1 SGHTA and CDR2 FQGNSA. The CDR3: CASSSGTGISGNTIYF. DNA of the CDR3: TGTGCCAGCAGCTCCGGGACAGGGATTTCCGGAAACACCATATATTTT. Variable domain in full (rest from reference TRBV7-2 and TRBJ1-3): GAGVSQSPSNKVTEKGKDVELRCDPISGHTALYWYRQSLGQGLEFLIYFQGNSAPDKSGLPSDRFSAERTGGSVSTLTIQRTQQEDSAVYLCASSSGTGISGNTIYFGEGSWLTVV.

This clone was counted only a few times. The V and J genes are TRBV6-2 or TRBV6-3 and TRBJ2-1, with a possible D match to TRBD2 (6 bases). The V and J ends lost 5 bases and 9 bases respectively, with 8 bases between them. The length of the CDR3 is 11 residues. CDR1 MNHEY and CDR2 SVGEGT come from the germline V gene. The CDR3 is CASSRGLEQFF. As DNA, the CDR3 is TGTGCCAGCAGTAGGGGACTTGAGCAGTTCTTC.

The CDR3 DNA reads as TGTGCCAGCAGTTCTAGGCCCCCTACGGACACTGAAGCTTTCTTT. Encoded protein: CASSSRPPTDTEAFF. The chain is built from TRBV6-5 and TRBJ1-1, with D hard to call. The CDR3 contains 15 residues. Per the germline V gene, CDR1 is MNHEY and CDR2 is SVGAGI. Trimming removed 4 bases from V and 3 bases from J, with 15 bases in between.

The chain carries TRBV6-2 or TRBV6-3 and TRBJ2-3, with D possibly matching TRBD2 (5 bases). Trimming shortened V by 2 bases and J by 3 bases, and 15 bases separated the two germline ends. Germline V lookup: CDR1 MNHEY, CDR2 SVGEGT. The CDR3 spans 16 residues. The CDR3 DNA is TGTGCCAGCAGTTACGACGGAGGCAGGCAGACAGATACGCAGTATTTT. Protein sequence: CASSYDGGRQTDTQYF.

The rearrangement links TRBV7-2 to TRBJ1-2, with D tentatively TRBD1 (5 bases). CDR3 length equals 15 residues. From germline, CDR1 is SGHTA and CDR2 FQGNSA. V dropped 1 base and J dropped 0 bases, with 9 bases sitting between them. CDR3 DNA: TGTGCCAGCAGCTTAGGAGACAGAGCTAACTATGGCTACACCTTC. Amino acids: CASSLGDRANYGYTF.